This T cell receptor beta chain was profiled in a study of cytomegalovirus exposure and HLA in healthy donors. For the study at large: The study placed 70% to 85% of its 398 genotyped donors in the Caucasian-associated ancestry cluster. Study findings and constraints: In a later analysis, a missense DCLRE1C variant was linked to TCR beta V- and J-gene trimming.

PCR employed 60 Vbeta and 13 Jbeta primers. In the original analysis: In a later analysis, of 80 million to 90 million unique beta chains, about 12 million appeared in at least two donors. Profiled with immunoSEQ multiplex PCR; TCRdb holds only in-frame clones, not every one. The V and J calls and clone size are taken from that table; D and trimming were inferred from the DNA. The sample consists of 80,000 or so clones, more than 65% of them appearing once. On this clone itself: Antigen: not known.

V shed 2 bases and J 6 bases; nucleotides not matched to a gene: 5. Germline loops: CDR1 MRHNA, CDR2 SNTAGT. This CDR3 comprises 15 residues. The chain links TRBV6-4 to TRBJ2-1; 9 positions agree with TRBD2. The receptor comes from a woman aged 35 to 49 in good health and CMV-seropositive. The sequenced sample was PBMCs. The CDR3 reads CASSDVAGGSNEQFF. The CDR3 DNA follows: TGTGCCAGCAGTGACGTGGCGGGAGGGTCCAATGAGCAGTTCTTC.